This T cell receptor beta chain is drawn from a study of blood T cell repertoires in COVID-19. Overall study context: Whether acute or convalescent, the COVID-19 samples came from the United States, Italy and Spain. Sources were T cells, B-cell-depleted T cells, or PBMCs; the material itself was cDNA or gDNA.

Authors' methods: Reference gene primers were amplified, and this amplification served to estimate nucleated cell counts. Libraries were prepared by immunoSEQ multiplex PCR; TCRdb keeps only in-frame clonotypes and omits some of them. The DNA gave D and trimming, while V, J and clone size come from that table. The table includes about 480,000 clones, 70% to 90% detected once. Germline V gene data show CDR1 as GTSNPN and CDR2 as SVGIG (reference sequence). This CDR3 spans 13 amino acids. V was clipped by 2 bases and J by 0 bases, with 7 bases between them. One Seattle source followed patients from active infection through their disease course.

Sequenced: peripheral blood. The chain employs TRBV30 and TRBJ1-2; maybe TRBD1 (5 bases). The clonotype was recovered from a woman aged 45 to 65 with COVID-19, enrolled during active disease. CDR3 sequence: CAWSQGTNYGYTF. The CDR3 region has the DNA TGTGCCTGGAGTCAGGGAACTAACTATGGCTACACCTTC. Based on the CDR3 plus reference TRBV30 and TRBJ1-2, the full variable domain is SQTIHQWPATLVQPVGSPLSLECTVEGTSNPNLYWYRQAAGRGLQLLFYSVGIGQISSEVPQNLSASRPQDRQFILSSKKLLLSDSGFYLCAWSQGTNYGYTFGSGTRLTVV.